The clone carrying this T cell receptor (beta chain) came up a few times. These data come from a study of technical replicates of blood from several donors. Germline values: CDR1 SEHNR, CDR2 FQNEAQ (reference sequence). There are 13 residues in the CDR3. Trimming cost V 5 bases and J 3 bases; bases outside gene matches: 3. Sequencing used immunoSEQ multiplex PCR; TCRdb keeps in-frame clones, though not all of them. This sample has nearly 80,000 clones, with 92% found just once. The chain links TRBV7-9 to TRBJ1-1, with 7 bases identical to TRBD1. Material: T cells isolated from PBMCs. The clonotype originates from a human donor in good health. Here the CDR3 DNA reads TGTGCCAGCAGCCGACAGGGTCACACTGAAGCTTTCTTT. Translated, it gives CASSRQGHTEAFF.